This T cell receptor (beta chain) was recovered during a study of control samples from healthy donors and cancer patients. Clones were read by immunoSEQ multiplex PCR, and TCRdb kept only the in-frame ones, dropping some. The table lists 150,000 or so clones, just under 95% of them singletons. The CDR3 runs to 16 residues. The V and J ends lost 1 base and 3 bases respectively, with 15 bases between them. Germline CDR1 reads SGHVS; CDR2 reads FQNEAQ. The sequenced sample was blood. The chain employs TRBV7-8 and TRBJ1-1; D is ambiguous. The clonotype was recovered from a man in his forties in good health. The CDR3 reads CASSLVRRARDTEAFF. The CDR3, as DNA: TGTGCCAGCAGCTTAGTGCGAAGGGCTAGGGACACTGAAGCTTTCTTT.